The 32 T cell receptor beta chains below all came from one sample that was sequenced in a study of T cell repertoires in cytomegalovirus infection. Antigens for these TCRs are unknown. In TCRdb, the reads were re-called with MiXCR into one record per CDR3 protein. The sample yields roughly 990,000 distinct CDR3 sequences, less than 35% seen once. Source: cultured CD8+ T cells from PBMCs, taken from culture after CMV antigen stimulation. These TCRs come from a human donor in good health (CMV status not recorded). Some clones in this sample may be carry-over from other donors' samples.

This clonotype has just a few counts. The rearrangement joins TRBV25-1 to TRBJ2-4; TRBD1 matches 8 bases. In germline, CDR1 is MGHDK, CDR2 SYGVNS. Losses at the gene ends were 3 bases for V and 3 bases for J; bases not matched to a gene: 7. The CDR3 is 16 residues long. CDR3 protein: CASSDPRGHDKNIQYF. CDR3 DNA sequence: TGTGCCAGCAGTGACCCCAGGGGGCATGACAAAAACATTCAGTACTTC.

The rearrangement uses TRBV4-3 and TRBJ1-5, with D maybe TRBD1 (5 bases). The CDR3 runs 15 residues. Trimming removed 0 bases at V and 6 bases at J, with 12 bases between. Germline V lookup: CDR1 LGHNA, CDR2 YSLEER. In nucleotides, the CDR3 is TGCGCCAGCAGCCAAGATCCCGACAGATTTCAGCCCCAGCATTTT. Its protein product is CASSQDPDRFQPQHF.

This clonotype was recorded a few times. The chain uses TRBV24-1 and TRBJ1-1; 7 bases match TRBD1. The CDR3 spans 13 residues. Germline trimming cut 3 bases from V and 7 bases from J; bases unmatched to any gene: 4. Germline V gives CDR1 KGHDR, CDR2 SFDVKD. The CDR3 sequence is CATSDNRGSEAFF. The CDR3 DNA reads as TGTGCCACCAGTGATAACAGGGGAAGTGAAGCTTTCTTT.

This clonotype was seen more than once but under ten times. In DNA, the CDR3 is TGTGCCAGCAGTTACTTAGGGTTGGGGACTGACTATGGCTACACCTTC. This translates into CASSYLGLGTDYGYTF. The chain couples TRBV6-6 to TRBJ1-2, with a tentative D call TRBD1 (5 bases). The germline V gene encodes CDR1 MNHNY and CDR2 SVGAGI (reference sequence). This CDR3 has 16 amino acids. Between the trimmed V and J ends, which lost 1 base and 3 bases, there was a span of 15 bases.

This clonotype appeared a few times. This chain joins TRBV2 and TRBJ1-2; 7 bases line up with TRBD1. The CDR3 has 14 residues. The germline CDR1 and CDR2 sequences are SNHLY and FYNNEI. Germline trimming cut 8 bases from V and 4 bases from J; bases unmatched to any gene: 10. The CDR3 reads CASSYPGGGYGYTF. CDR3 DNA: TGTGCCAGCTCATACCCAGGGGGTGGCTATGGCTACACCTTC.

CDR3 nucleotide sequence: TGTGCCAGCAGTTCTTTGACAGGGGTTTTACAGACCCAGTACTTC. As protein: CASSSLTGVLQTQYF. J is TRBJ2-5 and V is TRBV27, with TRBD1 identical over 8 bases. The CDR3 totals 15 residues. Germline assignment: CDR1 MNHEY and CDR2 SMNVEV (reference sequence). After removal of 4 bases from V and 6 bases from J, the junction contained 10 bases not matched to a gene.

This clonotype was seen only a few times. The rearrangement links TRBV27 to TRBJ2-3; TRBD2 matches 9 bases. After removal of 6 bases from V and 6 bases from J, the junction contained 7 bases not matched to a gene. Germline V CDR1 and CDR2: MNHEY, SMNVEV (reference sequence). The CDR3 is 14 amino acids. CDR3 protein: CASSLGLAVDTQYF. For the CDR3, the DNA is TGTGCCAGCAGCCTGGGACTAGCCGTTGATACGCAGTATTTT.

The sample holds a few counts of this clonotype. J is TRBJ1-6 and V is TRBV5-1; 7 nucleotides align to TRBD1. The CDR3 runs to 16 residues. V dropped 0 bases and J dropped 6; count of bases not matched to a gene: 6. CDR1 and CDR2 from the germline V gene are SGHRS and YFSETQ. The CDR3 sequence is CASSLGRQGLNSPLHF. The CDR3 DNA reads TGCGCCAGCAGCTTGGGTCGACAGGGCCTTAATTCACCCCTCCACTTT.

The chain couples TRBV7-6 to TRBJ2-2; D is uncertain. Germline-derived CDR1 and CDR2 are SGHVS and FNYEAQ. The CDR3 has 12 amino acids. Between the trimmed V and J ends, which lost 4 bases and 9 bases, there was a span of 9 bases. The CDR3 is CASSSERRELFF. The CDR3 DNA sequence: TGTGCCAGCAGCTCGGAACGCAGGGAGCTGTTTTTT.

The V call is TRBV14, the J call TRBJ1-4; tentatively, D is TRBD1 (5 bases). CDR3 length: 17 amino acids. Germline V gene sequence: CDR1 SGHDN, CDR2 FVKESK. The V end lost 2 bases, the J end lost 4 bases, and 17 bases lay between the germline ends. The CDR3 coding sequence is TGTGCCAGCAGCCAAAGGTGGAGCGGGGCCGATAATGAAAAACTGTTTTTT. This codes for CASSQRWSGADNEKLFF.

Only a few counts were recorded for this clonotype. This rearrangement joins TRBV29-1 to TRBJ2-1; D perhaps matches TRBD1 (6 bases). The V gene's germline CDR1 is SQVTM and CDR2 ANQGSEA. This CDR3 has 15 residues. Trimming pared 3 bases from V and 0 bases from J, leaving 12 bases between. The CDR3 sequence: CSVDGTFGSYNEQFF. The CDR3 bases are TGCAGCGTTGATGGGACATTTGGCTCCTACAATGAGCAGTTCTTC.

This clonotype showed up many times. The rearrangement links TRBV15 to TRBJ1-6, with D perhaps TRBD1 (5 bases). Germline assignment: CDR1 LNHNV and CDR2 YYDKDF (reference sequence). The CDR3 consists of 14 residues. V lost 5 bases and J lost 8, with 13 bases in between. As DNA, the CDR3 is TGTGCCACCAGCCAGCAGCAGGGATATTCACCCCTCCACTTT. Translating gives CATSQQQGYSPLHF.

Notes on this clonotype: With a much larger clone just one base away, this may be a read error. This chain links TRBV7-8 with TRBJ2-1; 8 nucleotides agree with TRBD2. Germline values: CDR1 SGHVS, CDR2 FQNEAQ. CDR3 length: 19 residues. CDR3 protein: CTSSLEVGHGGAVGNEQFF. The CDR3, as DNA: TGTACCAGCAGCTTAGAAGTGGGACACGGGGGGGCAGTTGGCAATGAGCAGTTCTTC.

This chain's CDR3 is CASSHSSTGGPEKLFF. The CDR3, as DNA: TGTGCCAGTAGCCACTCCTCGACAGGGGGCCCTGAAAAACTGTTTTTT. The J gene is TRBJ1-4, the V gene TRBV19, with 10 bases that match TRBD1. The CDR3 totals 16 residues. CDR1 is LNHDA and CDR2 is SQIVND in the germline V gene (reference sequence). The trim removed 6 bases at V and 7 bases at J, leaving 11 bases unmatched.

The chain couples TRBV6-2 or TRBV6-3 to TRBJ1-1, with TRBD1 as a possible D gene (5 bases). The CDR3 totals 18 residues. CDR1 MNHEY and CDR2 SVGEGT come from the germline V gene. The ends were cut back, 0 bases at V and 1 base at J, with 18 bases in the middle. CDR3 nucleotide sequence: TGTGCCAGCAGTTACTCTACCAGGGCCCCTCCTAGGAACACTGAAGCTTTCTTT. Amino acid sequence: CASSYSTRAPPRNTEAFF.

V and J are TRBV6-1 and TRBJ2-7, with 7 bases matching TRBD1. This CDR3 has 15 residues. The germline V gene encodes CDR1 MNHNS and CDR2 SASEGT. J lost 3 bases, V lost 2 bases, and 7 bases had no gene match. The CDR3 DNA reads as TGTGCCAGCAGTGAAACTTGGGACAGAGACTACGAGCAGTACTTC. Translation: CASSETWDRDYEQYF.

This clonotype was found a few times. This chain joins TRBV11-1 and TRBJ2-1; 14 bases are shared with TRBD2. Germline V gene data show CDR1 as SGHAT and CDR2 as FQDESV (reference sequence). The CDR3 totals 16 residues. Germline trimming cut 5 bases from V and 4 bases from J; bases unmatched to any gene: 4. The CDR3, as DNA: TGTGCCAGCAGCCCGGGGACTAGCGGGGGTTACAATGAGCAGTTCTTC. This encodes CASSPGTSGGYNEQFF. Looking up the rest from reference TRBV11-1 and TRBJ2-1 gives the full variable domain: EAEVAQSPRYKITEKSQAVAFWCDPISGHATLYWYRQILGQGPELLVQFQDESVVDDSQLPKDRFSAERLKGVDSTLKIQPAELGDSAMYLCASSPGTSGGYNEQFFGPGTRLTVL.

The table lists this clonotype with many counts. V is TRBV7-8 and J is TRBJ2-5; D gene unclear. CDR1 SGHVS and CDR2 FQNEAQ come from the germline V gene. V gave up 6 bases and J gave up 1 base, with 6 bases separating them. This CDR3 region has 12 residues. CDR3 residues: CASSYGQETQYF. CDR3 DNA sequence: TGTGCCAGCAGTTATGGCCAAGAGACCCAGTACTTC. Full variable domain (rest looked up from reference TRBV7-8 and TRBJ2-5): GAGVSQSPRYKVAKRGQDVALRCDPISGHVSLFWYQQALGQGPEFLTYFQNEAQLDKSGLPSDRFFAERPEGSVSTLKIQRTQQEDSAVYLCASSYGQETQYFGPGTRLLVL.

This chain uses TRBV14 with TRBJ1-1, with TRBD1 as a possible D gene (5 bases). CDR1 is SGHDN and CDR2 is FVKESK in the germline V gene. There are 16 residues in the CDR3. Between the trimmed V and J ends, which lost 0 bases and 1 base, there was a span of 12 bases. The CDR3 spells CASSQDWGSSNTEAFF. DNA of the CDR3: TGTGCCAGCAGCCAAGATTGGGGCAGTTCGAACACTGAAGCTTTCTTT.

This clonotype was counted between two and nine times. The rearrangement links TRBV5-6 to TRBJ2-2; D gene unclear. Germline V gene sequence: CDR1 SGHDT, CDR2 YYEEEE. V was shortened by 5 bases and J by 1 base, with 18 bases between the two germline ends. This CDR3 contains 17 residues. DNA of the CDR3: TGTGCCAGCAGGTCGGTCCCGGGTACTAAGAACACCGGGGAGCTGTTTTTT. Its protein is CASRSVPGTKNTGELFF.

This clonotype was seen more than once but under ten times. The chain is built from TRBV7-9 and TRBJ1-6; 8 nucleotides align to TRBD1. V was pared by 3 bases and J by 0 bases, with 7 bases of the junction left unmatched. This CDR3 has 18 amino acids. Germline loops: CDR1 SEHNR, CDR2 FQNEAQ (reference sequence). The CDR3 is CASSFPGQESSYNSPLHF. As DNA, the CDR3 is TGTGCCAGCAGCTTTCCGGGACAGGAGAGCTCCTATAATTCACCCCTCCACTTT.

This chain joins TRBV7-9 and TRBJ2-3; D is possibly TRBD2 (5 bases). The CDR3 loop spans 15 amino acids. CDR1 and CDR2 from the germline V gene are SEHNR and FQNEAQ (reference sequence). The germline V and J ends were trimmed by 7 bases and 1 base, with 15 bases remaining between them. This CDR3 reads CASIPGLAGTDTQYF. The CDR3 DNA reads as TGTGCCAGCATCCCCGGACTGGCAGGCACAGATACGCAGTATTTT.

In this sample, this clonotype turned up a few times. The CDR3 reads CASSSRTDSYNSPLHF. CDR3 DNA: TGTGCCAGCAGTTCCCGGACAGACTCCTATAATTCACCCCTCCACTTT. The chain combines TRBV27 with TRBJ1-6, with a possible D match to TRBD1 (6 bases). The CDR3 runs 16 residues. The V gene's germline CDR1 is MNHEY and CDR2 SMNVEV (reference sequence). Trimming cost V 4 bases and J 0 bases, with 10 bases left between them.

The gene calls are TRBV2 and TRBJ1-4; D is unclear. The germline V and J ends were trimmed by 6 bases and 6 bases, with 20 bases remaining between them. CDR1 SNHLY and CDR2 FYNNEI come from the germline V gene. The CDR3 runs 16 residues. The CDR3 sequence: CASSETWQSNYEKLFF. CDR3 coding DNA: TGTGCCAGCAGCGAAACCTGGCAGTCCAACTATGAAAAACTGTTTTTT.

The V call is TRBV7-9, the J call TRBJ1-2, with D unclear. Per germline, CDR1 SEHNR and CDR2 FQNEAQ (reference sequence). The CDR3 totals 13 residues. Trimming cost V 3 bases and J 5 bases, with 10 bases left between them. CDR3 nucleotides: TGTGCCAGCAGCTTTTCGACGGGTTATGGCTACACCTTC. As protein: CASSFSTGYGYTF. The complete variable domain, with remaining parts taken from reference TRBV7-9 and TRBJ1-2, reads DTGVSQNPRHKITKRGQNVTFRCDPISEHNRLYWYRQTLGQGPEFLTYFQNEAQLEKSRLLSDRFSAERPKGSFSTLEIQRTEQGDSAMYLCASSFSTGYGYTFGSGTRLTVV.

This clonotype was seen ten or more times. V usage is TRBV7-8 and J usage is TRBJ2-1, with 8 nucleotides matching TRBD2. The ends lost 5 bases at V and 4 bases at J; junction bases unmatched: 10. Germline assignment: CDR1 SGHVS and CDR2 FQNEAQ. The CDR3 has 16 amino acids. CDR3 amino acids: CASSPLKAGDYNEQFF. Here the CDR3 DNA reads TGTGCCAGCAGCCCCCTCAAAGCGGGGGATTACAATGAGCAGTTCTTC.

This rearrangement joins TRBV4-1 to TRBJ1-1, with unresolved D. The CDR3 is 14 amino acids. The germline V gene encodes CDR1 MGHRA and CDR2 YSYEKL. The germline V and J ends were trimmed by 0 bases and 5 bases, with 10 bases remaining between them. CDR3: CASSQEMGRTEAFF. DNA for the CDR3: TGCGCCAGCAGCCAAGAGATGGGGAGGACTGAAGCTTTCTTT.

The chain carries TRBV15 and TRBJ1-5; D unresolved. The CDR3 totals 16 residues. V shed 4 bases and J shed 2 bases, with 15 bases lying between them. In germline, CDR1 is LNHNV, CDR2 YYDKDF (reference sequence). Written as DNA, the CDR3 is TGTGCCACCAGCAACGCCTGGGTCAGCGGCAATCAGCCCCAGCATTTT. It yields the protein CATSNAWVSGNQPQHF.

This chain connects TRBV27 to TRBJ1-3, with D unresolved. The CDR3 covers 18 residues. Germline-derived CDR1 and CDR2 are MNHEY and SMNVEV (reference sequence). V was shortened by 5 bases and J by 0 bases, with 20 bases between the two germline ends. The CDR3: CASSPRADPLPSGNTIYF. CDR3 DNA: TGTGCCAGCAGTCCGCGGGCAGACCCTTTACCCTCTGGAAACACCATATATTTT.

This clonotype was counted many times. The chain couples TRBV7-2 to TRBJ2-7; perhaps TRBD1 as D (5 bases). Trimming removed 1 base from V and 3 bases from J, with 10 bases in between. CDR3 length: 14 residues. Germline CDR1 is SGHTA and CDR2 is FQGNSA. The CDR3 bases are TGTGCCAGCAGCTTAGGTCAGGGATACTACGAGCAGTACGTC. Translating gives CASSLGQGYYEQYV.

This clonotype occurred once. J is TRBJ2-2 and V is TRBV6-5; 7 bases are shared with TRBD1. CDR1 is MNHEY, CDR2 SVGAGI, per germline. The CDR3 totals 15 residues. Germline trimming cut 4 bases from V and 8 bases from J; bases unmatched to any gene: 10. CDR3 residues: CASSFRATGSGELFF. In DNA, the CDR3 is TGTGCCAGCAGTTTCCGCGCGACAGGGTCGGGGGAGCTGTTTTTT.

The rearrangement links TRBV15 to TRBJ1-1, with a possible D match to TRBD1 (5 bases). The CDR3 contains 13 residues. CDR1 and CDR2 (germline): LNHNV, YYDKDF (reference sequence). Trimming shortened V by 6 bases and J by 2 bases, and 10 bases separated the two germline ends. This chain's CDR3 is CATRAGGNTEAFF. The CDR3 DNA sequence: TGTGCCACCAGGGCGGGGGGTAACACTGAAGCTTTCTTT.